The sequence of this TCR beta chain was determined in a study of technical replicates of blood from a handful of donors. TCRdb keeps only in-frame clones here, not all; method: immunoSEQ multiplex PCR. The sample lists around 56,000 clones, 90% to 95% occurring once. V lost 4 bases to trimming and J lost 0 bases; unmatched junction nucleotides: 10. The V gene's germline CDR1 is SGDLS and CDR2 YYNGEE. This CDR3 is built from 20 residues. The chain combines TRBV9 with TRBJ2-1, with 16 bases identical to TRBD2. Input material: PBMCs. This TCR was recovered from a human donor in good health. Some clones in this sample may be carry-over from other donors' samples. CDR3 loop: CASSIQPGLAGGSSYNEQFF. The CDR3 DNA is TGTGCCAGCAGCATTCAGCCGGGACTAGCGGGAGGGAGCTCCTACAATGAGCAGTTCTTC.